These 21 T cell receptor beta chains came from one sample sequenced in a study of blood T cell repertoires in COVID-19 (dated by TCRdb to 2020 to 2022). Libraries were constructed by the immunoSEQ multiplex PCR assay. The table was pulled from immuneACCESS by TCRdb, which kept in-frame rearrangements only. Such tables lose some clones; where checked, under half of the loss comes from unresolved V genes, and the rest has no known cause. This sample is represented by a few hundred thousand clones; roughly 84% of them were singletons. In total, the top ten clones hold about 3% of the sample. The specimen was peripheral blood. These receptors came from a woman under 30 with acute or convalescent COVID-19.

This chain uses TRBV10-2 with TRBJ1-5; 8 bases are shared with TRBD1. Germline V gene lookup returns CDR1 WSHSY and CDR2 SAAADI. The CDR3 is 14 residues long. The V and J ends lost 6 bases and 3 bases, in that order; junction bases with no gene match: 4. DNA of the CDR3: TGCGCCAGCAGGGAGGGACAGGTCAATCAGCCCCAGCATTTT. Its protein is CASREGQVNQPQHF.

CDR3 DNA: TGTGCCAGCAGTGAAACGGGGGTTGGGGCCAACGTCCTGACTTTC. It encodes CASSETGVGANVLTF. This chain links TRBV2 with TRBJ2-6; D perhaps matches TRBD2 (6 bases). V shed 2 bases and J shed 3 bases, with 8 bases lying between them. In germline, CDR1 is SNHLY, CDR2 FYNNEI. This CDR3 spans 15 amino acids.

This clone has a handful of counts. The chain has TRBV11-2 and TRBJ2-7; tentatively, D is TRBD2 (5 bases). CDR3 length: 14 residues. The germline V and J ends were trimmed by 6 bases and 0 bases, with 12 bases remaining between them. CDR1 and CDR2 from the germline V gene are SGHAT and FQNNGV. The CDR3 loop is CASSPQRNSYEQYF. The CDR3, as DNA: TGTGCCAGCAGTCCCCAGCGGAACTCCTACGAGCAGTACTTC.

The chain combines TRBV3-1 (or the pseudogene TRBV3-2) with TRBJ2-7, with D possibly TRBD1 on 6 matching bases. The CDR3 runs 13 residues. Germline-derived CDR1 and CDR2 are LGHDT and YNNKEL (reference sequence). V lost 1 base and J lost 6, with 10 bases in between. CDR3 DNA: TGTGCCAGCAGCCAAGGCTCAGGGGTCGAGCAGTACTTC. It translates to CASSQGSGVEQYF.

This clone has a handful of counts. The chain is built from TRBV7-2 and TRBJ2-7; 7 nucleotides align to TRBD2. V trimming: 2 bases; J trimming: 2 bases; junction bases outside the gene matches: 18. The CDR3 has 19 amino acids. In germline, CDR1 is SGHTA, CDR2 FQGNSA. The CDR3 is CASSLRSFAGDTITYEQYF. The CDR3 coding sequence is TGTGCCAGCAGCTTACGGTCGTTTGCGGGGGATACAATAACCTACGAGCAGTACTTC.

The V gene is TRBV7-2, the J gene TRBJ2-1, with D possibly being TRBD2 (6 bases). The CDR3 loop spans 16 amino acids. Looked up from germline, CDR1 is SGHTA and CDR2 is FQGNSA. Trimming removed 8 bases from V and 2 bases from J, with 19 bases in between. The CDR3 sequence: CASPISRDFPYNEQFF. The DNA of the CDR3 is TGTGCCAGCCCGATCTCCAGGGACTTCCCCTACAATGAGCAGTTCTTC. Complete variable domain (other parts from reference TRBV7-2 and TRBJ2-1): GAGVSQSPSNKVTEKGKDVELRCDPISGHTALYWYRQSLGQGLEFLIYFQGNSAPDKSGLPSDRFSAERTGGSVSTLTIQRTQQEDSAVYLCASPISRDFPYNEQFFGPGTRLTVL.

This rearrangement joins TRBV9 to TRBJ2-1; 8 bases are shared with TRBD1. Unmatched junction bases numbered 4, after V lost 2 bases and J lost 3 bases. The CDR3 consists of 15 residues. Germline CDR1 reads SGDLS; CDR2 reads YYNGEE. The CDR3 loop reads CASSVTGTGYNEQFF. The CDR3 coding sequence is TGTGCCAGCAGCGTTACCGGGACAGGCTACAATGAGCAGTTCTTC.

The V call is TRBV19, the J call TRBJ2-7; tentatively, D is TRBD1 (6 bases). The CDR3 has 14 amino acids. Looked up from germline, CDR1 is LNHDA and CDR2 is SQIVND (reference sequence). V lost 1 base, J lost 2 bases, and 9 bases lay in between. The chain's CDR3 is CASSIGQAAYEQYF. The CDR3 DNA sequence: TGTGCCAGTAGTATAGGACAGGCGGCCTACGAGCAGTACTTC.

This chain links TRBV19 with TRBJ2-7; 9 nucleotides agree with TRBD2. V was pared by 3 bases and J by 4 bases, with 10 bases of the junction left unmatched. The CDR3 loop spans 16 amino acids. Germline V lookup: CDR1 LNHDA, CDR2 SQIVND (reference sequence). The CDR3 DNA follows: TGTGCCAGTAGTATTTCTAGCGGGGAACCCCGGTACGAGCAGTACTTC. It translates to CASSISSGEPRYEQYF.

This clone was seen just once. The chain is built from TRBV27 and TRBJ1-2; 7 bases match TRBD1. The CDR3 runs to 16 residues. The germline V gene encodes CDR1 MNHEY and CDR2 SMNVEV (reference sequence). J gave up 7 bases and V 5 bases, and 16 bases lay outside the gene matches. In DNA, the CDR3 is TGTGCCAGCAGTCTCCAGATTACCGGGACAGCTGTTGGCTACACCTTC. Residues: CASSLQITGTAVGYTF.

Written as DNA, the CDR3 is TGCGCCAGCAGCTTGGAGCGAGCGGAGTACAATGAGCAGTTCTTC. It codes for CASSLERAEYNEQFF. The chain joins TRBV5-1 to TRBJ2-1, with a possible D match to TRBD2 (5 bases). CDR3 length: 15 residues. The ends were cut back, 0 bases at V and 4 bases at J, with 11 bases in the middle. The germline CDR1 and CDR2 sequences are SGHRS and YFSETQ.

The chain employs TRBV6-6 and TRBJ2-5; maybe TRBD1 (6 bases). Germline V lookup: CDR1 MNHNY, CDR2 SVGAGI (reference sequence). The CDR3 runs to 14 residues. The germline V and J ends were trimmed by 6 bases and 5 bases, with 16 bases remaining between them. CDR3 coding DNA: TGTGCCAGCAGAACACATGGGGGCTTGGAGACCCAGTACTTC. Protein product: CASRTHGGLETQYF.

This chain connects TRBV7-6 to TRBJ1-3, with a tentative D call TRBD1 (6 bases). Germline lookup yields CDR1 SGHVS and CDR2 FNYEAQ. The CDR3 is made up of 15 amino acids. Trimming took off 5 bases at V and 2 bases at J, with 13 bases between the two ends. The CDR3 sequence: CASSRTEGPGNTIYF. The CDR3 DNA sequence: TGTGCCAGCAGCCGGACAGAAGGACCTGGAAACACCATATATTTT.

The chain couples TRBV5-5 to TRBJ1-5; possible D gene TRBD1, 6 bases. Germline V gene sequence: CDR1 SGHKS, CDR2 YYEKEE (reference sequence). V was pared by 0 bases and J by 6 bases, with 13 bases between. The CDR3 is 15 residues long. This CDR3 reads CASSLVAGVGQPQHF. CDR3 coding DNA: TGTGCCAGCAGCTTGGTTGCAGGGGTGGGTCAGCCCCAGCATTTT.

In nucleotides, the CDR3 is TGTGCCAGCAGCCTCACCTATAGTGCCAGGGAGTTCTTC. It is translated as CASSLTYSAREFF. The J gene is TRBJ2-1, the V gene TRBV14, with a weak D call TRBD1 (5 bases). V lost 4 bases and J lost 14, with 18 bases in between. In germline, CDR1 is SGHDN, CDR2 FVKESK. The CDR3 runs to 13 residues.

The chain links TRBV24-1 to TRBJ2-4, with D possibly being TRBD2 (7 bases). CDR1 is KGHDR and CDR2 is SFDVKD in the germline V gene. The CDR3 extends over 19 amino acids. V dropped 1 base and J dropped 7 bases, with 25 bases sitting between them. CDR3 amino acids: CATSDFPDWWGPGRNIQYF. Written as DNA, the CDR3 is TGTGCCACCAGTGATTTCCCCGATTGGTGGGGGCCCGGGAGGAACATTCAGTACTTC.

This clone was counted once. The chain uses TRBV28 and TRBJ1-3; 10 bases are shared with TRBD1. This CDR3 contains 16 residues. Germline lookup yields CDR1 MDHEN and CDR2 SYDVKM. The V and J ends lost 6 bases and 4 bases, in that order; junction bases with no gene match: 9. CDR3 in DNA: TGTGCCAGCAGGGCGACCGGGACAGGGGCCGGAAACACCATATATTTT. Protein sequence: CASRATGTGAGNTIYF.

V is TRBV28 and J is TRBJ2-7; D perhaps matches TRBD2 (5 bases). Between the trimmed V and J ends, which lost 7 bases and 7 bases, there was a span of 23 bases. CDR1 is MDHEN, CDR2 SYDVKM, per germline. The CDR3 spans 15 residues. The CDR3 DNA is TGTGCCAGCACTGTTGAGGGAACCCCCCTGGGGGAGCAGTACTTC. Encoded protein: CASTVEGTPLGEQYF.

V usage is TRBV7-2 and J usage is TRBJ1-4, with unresolved D. This CDR3 region has 15 residues. V lost 0 bases, J lost 7 bases, and 12 bases lay in between. Per germline, CDR1 SGHTA and CDR2 FQGNSA. The CDR3 DNA reads TGTGCCAGCAGCTTAGCTGGAGGCTATGTTGAAAAACTGTTTTTT. Translating it yields CASSLAGGYVEKLFF.

This clone was counted only a few times. V usage is TRBV28 and J usage is TRBJ2-3, with D possibly being TRBD2 (7 bases). V lost 6 bases, J lost 4 bases, and 17 bases lay in between. Germline CDR1 and CDR2: MDHEN and SYDVKM. The CDR3 spans 15 residues. DNA for the CDR3: TGTGCCAGCAGGACCCTGGGGGGGGCGGCAGATACGCAGTATTTT. This translates into CASRTLGGAADTQYF.

The chain joins TRBV5-4 to TRBJ2-1; 9 bases line up with TRBD1. The germline gives CDR1 SGHNT, CDR2 YYREEE (reference sequence). The CDR3 is 14 residues long. V lost 4 bases and J lost 8; bases outside the gene matches: 7. CDR3 nucleotides: TGTGCCAGCAGCCGTCCGGGACAGGGAGATGAGCAGTTCTTC. It translates to CASSRPGQGDEQFF.